These T cell receptor beta chains were read from a single sample in a study of blood T cell repertoires in COVID-19. The data were produced by immunoSEQ multiplex PCR, yet TCRdb's version contains in-frame clones alone and is incomplete. The table lists fewer than 200,000 clones, approximately 87% of them singletons. The sequenced sample was PBMCs or T cells enriched from blood (not recorded which). These receptors came from a woman in her forties or fifties who had recovered from COVID-19. CDR3s include the opening cysteine and the closing phenylalanine or tryptophan. The order of the fields is V gene, D gene, J gene, clone size, CDR3 DNA, CDR3 protein. The D gene is left open where the match is weak. A row's size may be missing; if present it is once, few, many or a size class.

TRBV7-9	-	TRBJ2-3	-	TGTGCCAGCAGCTTAGTCGTTGGGGGGAGCACAGATACGCAGTATTTT	CASSLVVGGSTDTQYF
TRBV5-1	-	TRBJ2-1	-	TGCGCCAGCAGCACAGGGATCCCTCGGGTCGATGAGCAGTTCTTC	CASSTGIPRVDEQFF
TRBV5-3	-	TRBJ1-2	-	TGTGCCAGATTTTACCCGGGAGGCCCTCGGGGATGGGGCTACACCTTC	CARFYPGGPRGWGYTF
TRBV19	-	TRBJ1-6	-	TGTGCCAGCGGGGAGGGGTGGACACCCCTCCACTTT	CASGEGWTPLHF
TRBV10-3	-	TRBJ1-1	-	TGTGCCATCAGTGGTATGGAAGAGGGGAACACTGAAGCTTTCTTT	CAISGMEEGNTEAFF
TRBV30	-	TRBJ1-3	-	TGTGCCTGGCAGCTTCAGGGAGGGGCTGGAAACACCATATATTTT	CAWQLQGGAGNTIYF
TRBV5-1	TRBD1	TRBJ1-1	once	TGCGCCAGCAGCCCTGGGGGACAGGGTAACACTGAAGCTTTCTTT	CASSPGGQGNTEAFF
TRBV4-1	-	TRBJ1-2	-	TGCGCCAGCAGCCAGGGCCAGCCCTATTTGAGCTATGGCTACACCTTC	CASSQGQPYLSYGYTF
TRBV11-2	TRBD2	TRBJ2-3	many	TGTGCCAGCAGCTCAAGACTAGCGGGCGCAACAGATACGCAGTATTTT	CASSSRLAGATDTQYF
TRBV7-9	-	TRBJ1-6	-	TGTGCCAGCGGGGCAGTAAATAATTCACCCCTCCACTTT	CASGAVNNSPLHF
TRBV4-2	TRBD2	TRBJ2-1	few	TGTGCCAGCAGCCAAGACCTCGCGCGGGGGGAATACAATGAGCAGTTCTTC	CASSQDLARGEYNEQFF
TRBV6-2/TRBV6-3	TRBD2	TRBJ2-1	-	TGTGCCAGCAGTGCCACTAGCGGGGGGTCCCTCTATGAGCAGTTCTTC	CASSATSGGSLYEQFF
TRBV7-3	TRBD2	TRBJ2-3	-	TGTGCCAGCAGCCCTAGCGGGGGGGCCGATACGCAGTATTTT	CASSPSGGADTQYF
TRBV9	-	TRBJ2-6	-	TGTGCCAGCAGCGTGCAGGGGTCTGGGGCCAACGTCCTGACTTTC	CASSVQGSGANVLTF
TRBV2	TRBD1	TRBJ1-2	-	TGTGCCAGCCGGGGGACAGCAGGCGGCTACACCTTC	CASRGTAGGYTF
TRBV5-1	-	TRBJ1-1	once	TGCGCCAGCAGCTTGGCCGTTAACACTGAAGCTTTCTTT	CASSLAVNTEAFF
TRBV19	TRBD1	TRBJ1-2	once	TGTGCCAGTAGTGGACAGGGGGCGAGGTATGGCTACACCTTC	CASSGQGARYGYTF
TRBV6-5	TRBD1	TRBJ1-1	-	TGTGCCAGCAGTACCCCGACAGGGATCTTGGAAGCTTTCTTT	CASSTPTGILEAFF
TRBV7-6	TRBD1	TRBJ2-6	-	TGTGCCAGCAGCCGCTTAGCAGGGGGAACTGGGGCCAACGTCCTGACTTTC	CASSRLAGGTGANVLTF
TRBV6-1	-	TRBJ1-6	-	TGTGCCAGCAGTGACCTACAGCTGGCACCCCTCCACTTT	CASSDLQLAPLHF
TRBV28	-	TRBJ1-2	-	TGTGCCAGCAGTGTCTTACAGGATGGATATGGCTACACCTTC	CASSVLQDGYGYTF
TRBV18	-	TRBJ2-4	-	TGTGCCAGCTCACCGGGCCCCCCATGGCAACCCAAAAACATTCAGTACTTC	CASSPGPPWQPKNIQYF
TRBV6-1	-	TRBJ2-5	-	TGTGCCAGCAGTGAAGTGGCAGCGGGCTTAAAAGAGACCCAGTACTTC	CASSEVAAGLKETQYF
TRBV27	-	TRBJ1-1	few	TGTGCCAGCAGTGCACCCGGGGTGGCTGAAGCTTTCTTT	CASSAPGVAEAFF
TRBV4-3	-	TRBJ2-5	-	TGCGCCAGCAGTAGCGGCCCGGGCCCCCGGGGGGAGACCCAGTACTTC	CASSSGPGPRGETQYF
TRBV25-1	-	TRBJ1-2	-	TGTGCCAGCAGTGAGTTCCGGACAGCTAACTATGGCTACACCTTC	CASSEFRTANYGYTF
TRBV7-9	TRBD1	TRBJ1-6	-	TGTGCCAGCAGCTTAATGATCGGCTCCGGGACAGCGCTTATACCCCTCCACTTT	CASSLMIGSGTALIPLHF
TRBV5-1	TRBD2	TRBJ2-4	-	TGCGCCAGCAGCTTGGATGGCGGGGGGGCCAAAAACATTCAGTACTTC	CASSLDGGGAKNIQYF
TRBV7-2	TRBD1	TRBJ1-4	-	TGTGCCAGCAGCTTAGGGAGGCAGGACAGGGGCGAGAAACTGTTTTTT	CASSLGRQDRGEKLFF
TRBV2	TRBD1	TRBJ2-2	-	TGTGCCAGCAGAGATGGACAGGGGGCCCCCGGGGAGCTGTTTTTT	CASRDGQGAPGELFF
TRBV19	-	TRBJ2-5	-	TGTGCCAGTCGGGGCCAAGAGACCCAGTACTTC	CASRGQETQYF
TRBV7-9	-	TRBJ1-1	-	TGTGCCAGCAGCTTTGAACTCGTATCTGAAGCTTTCTTT	CASSFELVSEAFF
TRBV30	-	TRBJ1-1	-	TGTGCCTGGACCGTCCAGGGAGGGACTGAAGCTTTCTTT	CAWTVQGGTEAFF
TRBV7-2	-	TRBJ2-1	-	TGTGCCAGCAGCTTGGGGGGAGTAGGTTGGGATGAGCAGTTCTTC	CASSLGGVGWDEQFF
TRBV29-1	TRBD1	TRBJ1-5	-	TGCAGCGTAACGACAGGGGATAGCAATCAGCCCCAGCATTTT	CSVTTGDSNQPQHF
TRBV6-5	-	TRBJ1-2	-	TGTGCCAGCTGGGGGGATTCAGGCTACACCTTC	CASWGDSGYTF
TRBV18	TRBD1	TRBJ1-6	few	TGTGCCAGCTCACCAAGGGCGGCGACAGGGAATTCCCATTCACCCCTCCACTTT	CASSPRAATGNSHSPLHF
TRBV6-2/TRBV6-3	-	TRBJ1-1	-	TGTGCCAGCAGTCCCTCCTCATACATGAACACTGAAGCTTTCTTT	CASSPSSYMNTEAFF
TRBV30	-	TRBJ2-2	-	TGTGCCTGGGGAAACAACGCCGGGGAGCTGTTTTTT	CAWGNNAGELFF
TRBV2	-	TRBJ1-2	-	TGTGCCAGTCGCAGGAGGGCCGGAGGCTACACCTTC	CASRRRAGGYTF
TRBV5-6	-	TRBJ1-5	-	TGTGCCAGCAGCTTGGGCGAGACACCCCAGACCCAGCATTTT	CASSLGETPQTQHF
TRBV7-2	TRBD1	TRBJ1-5	-	TGTGCCAGCAGCTTGACAGGGCTAAGTAGCAATCAGCCCCAGCATTTT	CASSLTGLSSNQPQHF
TRBV19	TRBD1	TRBJ2-5	-	TGTGCCAGTAGTATAGATAGGACAGGGGCCGTCCAGACCCAGTACTTC	CASSIDRTGAVQTQYF
TRBV9	-	TRBJ2-2	few	TGTGCCAGCAGCGCTGACAGCGCGAACACCGGGGAGCTGTTTTTT	CASSADSANTGELFF
TRBV18	-	TRBJ2-3	-	TGTGCCAGCTCAACGACAGTGGGCACAGATACGCAGTATTTT	CASSTTVGTDTQYF
TRBV7-8	TRBD2	TRBJ2-5	-	TGTGCCAGCAGCTTTAGCGGGAGAGCGGCAGAGACCCAGTACTTC	CASSFSGRAAETQYF